The rows below give T cell receptor beta chains drawn from one sample of a study of siplizumab effects on memory and regulatory T cells. Some clones are missing from TCRdb's copy, which holds only in-frame ones; the method was immunoSEQ multiplex PCR. The sample gives roughly 100,000 clones, approximately 94% of which show up once; about 0.32% is in the top ten. The sequencing sample was made of CD4+ T cells sorted from blood. The receptors come from a human donor in good health. CDR3s include the opening cysteine and the closing phenylalanine or tryptophan. The order of the fields is D gene, clone size, J gene, V gene, CDR3 length, CDR3 DNA, CDR3 protein. The D gene is left open where the match is weak. Expanded clones get a size class; other rows say once, few or many, or leave the size out.

d_call: -
clone_size: -
j_call: TRBJ2-7
v_call: TRBV6-5
cdr3_length: 13
cdr3_nt: TGTGCCAGCAGTTACAAGCAGGGTTACGAGCAGTACTTC
cdr3_aa: CASSYKQGYEQYF

d_call: -
clone_size: -
j_call: TRBJ1-5
v_call: TRBV4-2
cdr3_length: 15
cdr3_nt: TGTGCCAGCAGCCAAGGGTCACTTGTAGGACAGCCCCAGCATTTT
cdr3_aa: CASSQGSLVGQPQHF

d_call: -
clone_size: once
j_call: TRBJ1-1
v_call: TRBV14
cdr3_length: 15
cdr3_nt: TGTGCCAGCAGTCAGGCCCAGGGAAGGAACACTGAAGCTTTCTTT
cdr3_aa: CASSQAQGRNTEAFF

d_call: -
clone_size: -
j_call: TRBJ1-1
v_call: TRBV29-1
cdr3_length: 14
cdr3_nt: TGCAGCGTTTCGTTTGGTGGCCCGAACACTGAAGCTTTCTTT
cdr3_aa: CSVSFGGPNTEAFF

d_call: -
clone_size: once
j_call: TRBJ1-1
v_call: TRBV5-1
cdr3_length: 15
cdr3_nt: TGCGCCAGCAGTGCCGAGGAGGGACGGAACACTGAAGCTTTCTTT
cdr3_aa: CASSAEEGRNTEAFF

d_call: -
clone_size: -
j_call: TRBJ1-6
v_call: TRBV30
cdr3_length: 15
cdr3_nt: TGTGCCTGGAGTGTGGGCCCTCTGAATAATTCACCCCTCCACTTT
cdr3_aa: CAWSVGPLNNSPLHF

d_call: -
clone_size: -
j_call: TRBJ2-1
v_call: TRBV7-2
cdr3_length: 15
cdr3_nt: TGTGCCAGCAGATCCGACAGAGCCATCTACAATGAGCAGTTCTTC
cdr3_aa: CASRSDRAIYNEQFF

d_call: -
clone_size: -
j_call: TRBJ2-6
v_call: TRBV15
cdr3_length: 13
cdr3_nt: TGTGCCACCAGCAGAGATTTCCCGGGCGTCCTGACTTTC
cdr3_aa: CATSRDFPGVLTF

d_call: TRBD2
clone_size: -
j_call: TRBJ2-3
v_call: TRBV4-2
cdr3_length: 18
cdr3_nt: TGTGCCAGCAGCCAGAATACCCCGGGACTAGGGGCCACAGATACGCAGTATTTT
cdr3_aa: CASSQNTPGLGATDTQYF

d_call: -
clone_size: -
j_call: TRBJ2-1
v_call: TRBV30
cdr3_length: 14
cdr3_nt: TGTGCCTGGAACGGTCTCTTCCCCTACAATGAGCAGTTCTTC
cdr3_aa: CAWNGLFPYNEQFF

d_call: TRBD1
clone_size: -
j_call: TRBJ2-1
v_call: TRBV7-9
cdr3_length: 14
cdr3_nt: TGTGCCAGCAGCCTCCGGGACAGGCACAATGAGCAGTTCTTC
cdr3_aa: CASSLRDRHNEQFF

d_call: TRBD1
clone_size: -
j_call: TRBJ1-2
v_call: TRBV28
cdr3_length: 12
cdr3_nt: TGTGCCAGCATTACCGAGGGGGCCCGCTACACCTTC
cdr3_aa: CASITEGARYTF

d_call: -
clone_size: -
j_call: TRBJ1-2
v_call: TRBV14
cdr3_length: 12
cdr3_nt: TGTGCCAGCAGCCCCAACTGGTATGGCTACACCTTC
cdr3_aa: CASSPNWYGYTF

d_call: TRBD1
clone_size: few
j_call: TRBJ2-6
v_call: TRBV5-1
cdr3_length: 19
cdr3_nt: TGCGCCAGCAGCTTGGGGGGACAGGGGGCCCCCCTCGGGGCCAACGTCCTGACTTTC
cdr3_aa: CASSLGGQGAPLGANVLTF